The rows below give T cell receptor beta chains drawn from one sample of a study of blood T cell repertoires in COVID-19. Profiling relied on immunoSEQ multiplex PCR, and the TCRdb table lists in-frame clones only, not all of them. This table holds a few hundred thousand clones, 89% found once. Sequencing input: peripheral blood. Every receptor here comes from a man younger than 35 who had recovered from COVID-19. Each CDR3 is given with its conserved first and last residue.

J: TRBJ1-1; V: TRBV6-5; CDR3: CASSTNTEAFF
J: TRBJ2-1; V: TRBV4-1; CDR3: CASSQAGLAGGREQFF
J: TRBJ2-7; V: TRBV3-1/TRBV3-2; CDR3: CASSHSYGTYEQYF
J: TRBJ2-1; V: TRBV3-1/TRBV3-2; CDR3: CASSARDRGYNEQFF
J: TRBJ2-3; V: TRBV5-1; CDR3: CASSLHGTGSTDTQYF
J: TRBJ1-1; V: TRBV14; CDR3: CASSQEQGLLMNTEAFF
J: TRBJ1-1; V: TRBV3-1/TRBV3-2; CDR3: CASSQVQTGRTEAFF
J: TRBJ1-2; V: TRBV6-4; CDR3: CASSPGQNYGYTF
J: TRBJ1-2; V: TRBV6-6; CDR3: CASSYSVTTGYTF
J: TRBJ1-2; V: TRBV9; CDR3: CASSGGGQGRRYGYTF
J: TRBJ1-5; V: TRBV19; CDR3: CASSSQGQGKGADQPQHF
J: TRBJ1-2; V: TRBV6-2/TRBV6-3; CDR3: CASSYTAANYGYTF
J: TRBJ2-2; V: TRBV5-1; CDR3: CASTLSNTGELFF
J: TRBJ1-1; V: TRBV20-1; CDR3: CSASRMDRANTEAFF
J: TRBJ1-2; V: TRBV7-2; CDR3: CASSAGQGGSYGYTF
J: TRBJ2-5; V: TRBV2; CDR3: CASSVQGGEETQYF
J: TRBJ1-1; V: TRBV5-6; CDR3: CASSSGTRTREAFF
J: TRBJ2-2; V: TRBV7-9; CDR3: CASSLGYQGPNTGELFF
J: TRBJ2-7; V: TRBV2; CDR3: CASSEGQGGPYEQYF
J: TRBJ2-5; V: TRBV6-1; CDR3: CASSESLAGEETQYF
J: TRBJ2-7; V: TRBV19; CDR3: CASSIDRGQPYEQYF
J: TRBJ2-7; V: TRBV5-1; CDR3: CASSPWGQIQREQYF
J: TRBJ1-4; V: TRBV30; CDR3: CAWEGGQGEKLFF
J: TRBJ2-4; V: TRBV18; CDR3: CASSDDRLAKNIQYF